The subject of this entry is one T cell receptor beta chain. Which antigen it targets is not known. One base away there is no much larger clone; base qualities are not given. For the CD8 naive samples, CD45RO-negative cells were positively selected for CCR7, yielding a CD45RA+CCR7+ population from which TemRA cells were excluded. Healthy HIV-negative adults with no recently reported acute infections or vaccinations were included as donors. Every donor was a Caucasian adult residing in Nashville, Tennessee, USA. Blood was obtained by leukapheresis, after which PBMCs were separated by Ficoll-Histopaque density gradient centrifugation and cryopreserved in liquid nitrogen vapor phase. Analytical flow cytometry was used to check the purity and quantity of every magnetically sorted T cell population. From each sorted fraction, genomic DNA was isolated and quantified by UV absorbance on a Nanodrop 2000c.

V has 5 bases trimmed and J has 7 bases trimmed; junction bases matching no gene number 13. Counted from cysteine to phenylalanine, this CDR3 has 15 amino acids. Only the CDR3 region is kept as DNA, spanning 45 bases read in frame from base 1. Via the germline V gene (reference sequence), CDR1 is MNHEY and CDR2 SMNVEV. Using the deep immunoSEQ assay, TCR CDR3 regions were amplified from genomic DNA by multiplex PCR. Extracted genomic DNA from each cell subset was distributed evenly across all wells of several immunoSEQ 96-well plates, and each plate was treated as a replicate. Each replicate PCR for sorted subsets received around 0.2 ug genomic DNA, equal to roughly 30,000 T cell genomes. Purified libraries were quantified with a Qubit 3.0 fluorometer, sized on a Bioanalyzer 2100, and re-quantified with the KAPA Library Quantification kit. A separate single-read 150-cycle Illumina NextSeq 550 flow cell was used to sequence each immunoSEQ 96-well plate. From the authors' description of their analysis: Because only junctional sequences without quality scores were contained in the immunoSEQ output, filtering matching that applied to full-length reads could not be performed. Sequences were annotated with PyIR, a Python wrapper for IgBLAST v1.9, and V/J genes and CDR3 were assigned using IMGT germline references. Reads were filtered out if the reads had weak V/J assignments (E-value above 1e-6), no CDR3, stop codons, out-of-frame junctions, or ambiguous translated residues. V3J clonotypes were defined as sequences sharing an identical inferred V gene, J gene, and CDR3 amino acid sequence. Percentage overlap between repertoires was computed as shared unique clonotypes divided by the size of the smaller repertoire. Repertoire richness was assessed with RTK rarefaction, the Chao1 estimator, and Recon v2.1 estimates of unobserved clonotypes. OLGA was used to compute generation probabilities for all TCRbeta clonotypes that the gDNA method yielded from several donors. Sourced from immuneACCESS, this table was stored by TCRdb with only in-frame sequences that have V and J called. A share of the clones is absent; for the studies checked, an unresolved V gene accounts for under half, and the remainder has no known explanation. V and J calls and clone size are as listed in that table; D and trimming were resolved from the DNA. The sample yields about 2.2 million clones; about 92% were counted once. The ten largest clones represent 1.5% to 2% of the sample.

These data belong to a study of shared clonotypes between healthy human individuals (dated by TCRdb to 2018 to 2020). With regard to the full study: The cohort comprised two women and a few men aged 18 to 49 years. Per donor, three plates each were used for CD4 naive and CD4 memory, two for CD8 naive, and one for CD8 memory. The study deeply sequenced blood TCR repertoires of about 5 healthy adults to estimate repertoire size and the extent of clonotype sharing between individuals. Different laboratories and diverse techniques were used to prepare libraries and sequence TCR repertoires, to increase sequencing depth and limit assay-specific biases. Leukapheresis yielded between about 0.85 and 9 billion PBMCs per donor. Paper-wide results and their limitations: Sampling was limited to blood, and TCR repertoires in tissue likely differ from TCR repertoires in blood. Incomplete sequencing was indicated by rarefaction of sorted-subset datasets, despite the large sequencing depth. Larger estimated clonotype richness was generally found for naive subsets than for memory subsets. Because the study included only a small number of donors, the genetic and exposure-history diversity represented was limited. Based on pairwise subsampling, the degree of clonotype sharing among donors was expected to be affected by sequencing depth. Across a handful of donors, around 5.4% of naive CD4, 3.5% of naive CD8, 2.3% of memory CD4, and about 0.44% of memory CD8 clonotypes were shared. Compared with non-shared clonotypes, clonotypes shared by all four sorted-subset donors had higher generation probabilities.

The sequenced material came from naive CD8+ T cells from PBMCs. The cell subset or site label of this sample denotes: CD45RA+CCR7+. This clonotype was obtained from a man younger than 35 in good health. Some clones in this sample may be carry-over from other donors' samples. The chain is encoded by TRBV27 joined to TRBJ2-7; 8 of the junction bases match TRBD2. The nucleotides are TGTGCCAGCAGTCGCCAGCGGGAGTGGATTCATGAGCAGTACTTC. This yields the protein CASSRQREWIHEQYF.